The 24 T cell receptor beta chains listed next were all sequenced from one sample in a study of blood T cell repertoires in COVID-19. Data came from immunoSEQ multiplex PCR; TCRdb stores just in-frame clones and leaves some out. The sample contains a few hundred thousand clones, 85% to 90% of which appear only once. The specimen sequenced was PBMCs or T cells enriched from blood (not recorded which). The receptor set was obtained from a woman aged 18-35 years who had recovered from COVID-19.

The chain employs TRBV5-5 and TRBJ2-7; D is perhaps TRBD1 (7 bases). Trimming removed 4 bases from V and 4 bases from J, with 15 bases in between. Germline-derived CDR1 and CDR2 are SGHKS and YYEKEE (reference sequence). The CDR3 length is 14 residues. The CDR3 loop reads CASSPEQGTYEQYF. DNA for the CDR3: TGTGCCAGCAGCCCGGAACAGGGGACTTACGAGCAGTACTTC.

The chain recombines TRBV7-8 with TRBJ2-7, with D possibly TRBD2 on 5 matching bases. There are 15 residues in the CDR3. CDR1 is SGHVS, CDR2 FQNEAQ, per germline. The V gene lost 2 bases and the J gene lost 0 bases, with 11 bases spanning the gap. The CDR3 DNA reads as TGTGCCAGCAGCTTAAGGTTCGAGGGCTCCTACGAGCAGTACTTC. Translation: CASSLRFEGSYEQYF.

The rearrangement links TRBV19 to TRBJ1-2; possibly TRBD1 for D (5 bases). V was cut by 5 bases and J by 9 bases, with 19 bases left in between. The germline CDR1 and CDR2 sequences are LNHDA and SQIVND (reference sequence). The CDR3 has 14 amino acids. CDR3 DNA: TGTGCCAGTAGTCAAACTGGGGGGACCAGAAGCTACACCTTC. Its translation is CASSQTGGTRSYTF.

The genes are TRBV10-3 and TRBJ1-1; 7 bases map to TRBD1. Germline lookup yields CDR1 ENHRY and CDR2 SYGVKD. V shed 4 bases, J shed 0 bases, and the junction held 2 bases outside the gene matches. The CDR3 length is 14 residues. This CDR3 is CAISGQGLNTEAFF. The CDR3 DNA sequence: TGTGCCATCAGTGGACAGGGACTGAACACTGAAGCTTTCTTT.

The V gene is TRBV3-1 (or the pseudogene TRBV3-2), the J gene TRBJ2-1; 7 positions match TRBD1. The CDR3 has 17 amino acids. Per germline, CDR1 LGHDT and CDR2 YNNKEL (reference sequence). Trimming at V came to 1 base and at J to 7 bases, leaving 13 bases not matched to a gene. The CDR3 DNA is TGTGCCAGCAGCCAAGTGCCAGGGGGTCTCCATAGGAATGAGCAGTTCTTC. Its translation is CASSQVPGGLHRNEQFF.

This clone has only a few counts. The genes are TRBV28 and TRBJ1-1, with TRBD1 identical over 10 bases. The CDR3 has 15 residues. CDR1 and CDR2 from the germline V gene are MDHEN and SYDVKM. Trimming at V came to 7 bases and at J to 1 base, leaving 6 bases not matched to a gene. DNA of the CDR3: TGTGCCAGCACTTGGACAGGGGGGGGGAACACTGAAGCTTTCTTT. Translation: CASTWTGGGNTEAFF.

With respect to this clone: The sample contains more than one DNA sequence encoding this CDR3. The J gene is TRBJ1-1, the V gene TRBV30; TRBD1 matches at 11 bases. Germline V gives CDR1 GTSNPN, CDR2 SVGIG (reference sequence). V lost 2 bases to trimming and J lost 4 bases; unmatched junction nucleotides: 3. CDR3 length: 14 residues. For the CDR3, the DNA is TGTGCCTGGAGTAGGGGGACAGGGGGCACTGAAGCTTTCTTT. This translates into CAWSRGTGGTEAFF.

The rearrangement links TRBV5-1 to TRBJ1-1; D is uncertain. Germline assignment: CDR1 SGHRS and CDR2 YFSETQ. Between the trimmed V and J ends, which lost 0 bases and 4 bases, there was a span of 10 bases. The CDR3 length is 14 residues. The CDR3 DNA reads TGCGCCAGCAGCTTGGCTCCGGGAGGCACTGAAGCTTTCTTT. This codes for CASSLAPGGTEAFF.

This clone has just one count. The chain employs TRBV7-9 and TRBJ1-3, with 8 positions matching TRBD1. The CDR3 runs to 16 residues. Looked up from germline, CDR1 is SEHNR and CDR2 is FQNEAQ (reference sequence). V dropped 2 bases and J dropped 7; count of bases not matched to a gene: 10. CDR3: CASSLYGRGQVNTIYF. The CDR3 region has the DNA TGTGCCAGCAGCTTATATGGCAGGGGGCAGGTGAACACCATATATTTT. The whole variable domain, filled in from reference TRBV7-9 and TRBJ1-3, reads DTGVSQNPRHKITKRGQNVTFRCDPISEHNRLYWYRQTLGQGPEFLTYFQNEAQLEKSRLLSDRFSAERPKGSFSTLEIQRTEQGDSAMYLCASSLYGRGQVNTIYFGEGSWLTVV.

This chain connects TRBV9 to TRBJ2-7, with a possible D match to TRBD2 (5 bases). The CDR3 consists of 14 residues. V lost 7 bases to trimming and J lost 2 bases, with 16 bases between them. Looked up from germline, CDR1 is SGDLS and CDR2 is YYNGEE. The CDR3 DNA follows: TGTGCCAGCGGTCGAGGAGAGGGCACCTACGAGCAGTACTTC. It yields the protein CASGRGEGTYEQYF.

The chain couples TRBV5-1 to TRBJ2-7; 7 bases align to TRBD1. Per germline, CDR1 SGHRS and CDR2 YFSETQ. This CDR3 spans 13 amino acids. V lost 4 bases, J lost 5 bases, and 6 bases stayed unmatched. This chain's CDR3 is CASSPTGSHEQYF. The CDR3, as DNA: TGCGCCAGCAGCCCGACAGGGTCCCACGAGCAGTACTTC.

The chain uses TRBV5-1 and TRBJ2-7, with 7 nucleotides matching TRBD1. V gave up 3 bases and J gave up 5 bases; unmatched junction bases: 8. From germline, CDR1 is SGHRS and CDR2 YFSETQ. The CDR3 contains 14 residues. The DNA for the CDR3 is TGCGCCAGCAGCTCTTTGACAGGGTTCGACGAGCAGTACTTC. Translated, it gives CASSSLTGFDEQYF.

The V and J genes are TRBV2 and TRBJ1-2; 7 bases fit TRBD1. Germline V gives CDR1 SNHLY, CDR2 FYNNEI. The V segment lost 7 bases and the J segment 2 bases; nucleotides outside the gene matches: 7. The length of the CDR3 is 14 residues. The CDR3 sequence is CASILPTGNYGYTF. The CDR3 bases are TGTGCCAGCATTCTACCGACAGGGAACTATGGCTACACCTTC.

A word on this clone: The same CDR3 can be traced to other DNA sequences in this sample. The V gene is TRBV18, the J gene TRBJ2-5, with D perhaps matching TRBD2 (5 bases). The V gene's germline CDR1 is KGHSH and CDR2 LQKENI. Trimming stripped 4 bases from V and 2 bases from J, with 11 bases between. The CDR3 has 14 amino acids. The CDR3 DNA follows: TGTGCCAGCTCACATTCGACGGGACAAGAGACCCAGTACTTC. Amino acids: CASSHSTGQETQYF.

This clone has just one count. Written as DNA, the CDR3 is TGTGCCGGCGCGGGGTACAATGAGCAGTTCTTC. Translation gives CAGAGYNEQFF. The genes are TRBV2 and TRBJ2-1, with D perhaps TRBD2 (6 bases). V was clipped by 11 bases and J by 4 bases, with 9 bases between them. CDR1 is SNHLY, CDR2 FYNNEI, per germline. The CDR3 is 11 amino acids.

The chain has TRBV3-1 (or the pseudogene TRBV3-2) and TRBJ2-5; D is possibly TRBD1 (6 bases). The CDR3 has 14 residues. The V gene lost 4 bases and the J gene lost 2 bases, with 11 bases spanning the gap. Germline assignment: CDR1 LGHDT and CDR2 YNNKEL (reference sequence). The CDR3 bases are TGTGCCAGCAGCCTTAGGGGGACGCAAGAGACCCAGTACTTC. This translates into CASSLRGTQETQYF.

This clone showed up just a few times. V is TRBV6-5 and J is TRBJ1-2; tentatively, D is TRBD1 (6 bases). With 8 bases removed from V and 3 bases from J, the gap between germline ends came to 19 bases. Germline V gene data show CDR1 as MNHEY and CDR2 as SVGAGI. The CDR3 length is 15 residues. Written as DNA, the CDR3 is TGTGCCAGCTCCCCACTGGGGGGGCTGGACTATGGCTACACCTTC. Residues: CASSPLGGLDYGYTF.

The chain employs TRBV19 and TRBJ1-4; D remains unclear. Germline assignment: CDR1 LNHDA and CDR2 SQIVND (reference sequence). CDR3 size: 12 residues. The V gene lost 6 bases and the J gene lost 8 bases, with 10 bases spanning the gap. The DNA for the CDR3 is TGTGCCAGTAGGGAAACGGGAGAAAAACTGTTTTTT. It codes for CASRETGEKLFF. Based on the CDR3 plus reference TRBV19 and TRBJ1-4, the full variable domain is DGGITQSPKYLFRKEGQNVTLSCEQNLNHDAMYWYRQDPGQGLRLIYYSQIVNDFQKGDIAEGYSVSREKKESFPLTVTSAQKNPTAFYLCASRETGEKLFFGSGTQLSVL.

The chain uses TRBV19 and TRBJ1-4; tentative D call: TRBD1 (5 bases). The CDR3 has 15 amino acids. The V end lost 3 bases, the J end lost 3 bases, and 11 bases lay between the germline ends. Germline V gene sequence: CDR1 LNHDA, CDR2 SQIVND (reference sequence). The CDR3 region is CASSMVGGSNEKLFF. The CDR3 bases are TGTGCCAGTAGTATGGTCGGGGGGTCTAATGAAAAACTGTTTTTT.

This chain joins TRBV15 and TRBJ1-6; tentative D call: TRBD1 (5 bases). Per the germline V gene, CDR1 is LNHNV and CDR2 is YYDKDF (reference sequence). Trimming pared 5 bases from V and 11 bases from J, leaving 13 bases between. The CDR3 totals 13 residues. CDR3 coding DNA: TGTGCCACCAGCTACTCGGGGGAGACACCCCTCCACTTT. Its translation: CATSYSGETPLHF.

The chain combines TRBV28 with TRBJ1-3; D is possibly TRBD1 (5 bases). Germline values: CDR1 MDHEN, CDR2 SYDVKM. The CDR3 loop spans 14 amino acids. V lost 7 bases to trimming and J lost 0 bases, with 10 bases between them. As DNA, the CDR3 is TGTGCCAGCACCCTACAGGTCTCTGGAAACACCATATATTTT. This gives the protein CASTLQVSGNTIYF.

A remark on this clone: The junction shows a germline mismatch at one end, possibly a read error. The rearrangement uses TRBV28 and TRBJ2-7, with 8 bases matching TRBD1. The CDR3 consists of 12 residues. Germline V CDR1 and CDR2: MDHEN, SYDVKM. This CDR3 is CASSSQPGQVYF. The CDR3 coding sequence is TGTGCCAGCAGTTCCCAACCGGGACAGGTTTATTTC.

This clone was counted a single time. V usage is TRBV5-5 and J usage is TRBJ2-7, with D tentatively TRBD2 (5 bases). The V gene lost 0 bases and the J gene lost 3 bases, with 13 bases spanning the gap. The CDR3 is 15 residues long. Germline-derived CDR1 and CDR2 are SGHKS and YYEKEE (reference sequence). Here the CDR3 reads CASSLESGMGYEQYF. CDR3 coding DNA: TGTGCCAGCAGCTTGGAGTCGGGGATGGGCTACGAGCAGTACTTC.

The gene calls are TRBV28 and TRBJ1-2; D is perhaps TRBD1 (6 bases). The V gene lost 3 bases and the J gene lost 8 bases, with 22 bases spanning the gap. Germline CDR1 MDHEN, CDR2 SYDVKM. This CDR3 spans 16 amino acids. The CDR3 sequence is CASSLTVLWLGTGYTF. CDR3 coding DNA: TGTGCCAGCAGTTTGACTGTACTATGGCTGGGGACAGGCTACACCTTC.